The rows below give T cell receptor beta chains drawn from one sample of a study of spatial heterogeneity in lung cancer. TCRdb reprocessed the 5' RACE reads with MiXCR, giving one entry per CDR3 protein. The sample has about 50,000 distinct CDR3 sequences, 7.5% to 8% seen once. The starting material was PBMCs, obtained at surgery. The receptor set was obtained from a female donor with early-stage non-small cell lung cancer. The CDR3 runs from the conserved cysteine through the conserved F or W. The D gene is left open where the match is weak. Not all rows give a size; the values are once, few, many and, for expanded clones, a class.

d_call j_call v_call clone_size cdr3_aa cdr3_nt
- TRBJ2-3 TRBV6-6 few CASSLSGGAGPDTQYF TGTGCCAGCAGCCTAAGTGGGGGGGCCGGCCCAGATACGCAGTATTTT
TRBD2 TRBJ2-7 TRBV6-2/TRBV6-3 many CASSYPRRGAGTYEQYF TGTGCCAGCAGTTACCCTCGGCGGGGGGCTGGCACCTACGAGCAGTACTTC
TRBD2 TRBJ2-7 TRBV27 few CASSLAGGPYEQYF TGTGCCAGCAGTTTGGCGGGGGGGCCATACGAGCAGTACTTC
- TRBJ1-1 TRBV12-3/TRBV12-4 few CASRLRENTEAFF TGTGCCAGCAGACTCAGGGAGAACACTGAAGCTTTCTTT
- TRBJ2-7 TRBV20-1 many CSARDPGRISYEQYF TGCAGTGCTAGAGATCCTGGCAGGATCTCCTACGAGCAGTACTTC
TRBD1 TRBJ2-7 TRBV6-5 - CASSSGDRGGEQYF TGTGCCAGCAGTTCCGGCGACAGGGGGGGGGAGCAGTACTTC
TRBD2 TRBJ2-3 TRBV20-1 few CSAPGLAGEHTDTQYF TGCAGTGCTCCGGGACTAGCGGGGGAGCACACAGATACGCAGTATTTT
- TRBJ1-1 TRBV5-1 few CASSLVAGNTEAFF TGCGCCAGCAGCTTGGTTGCAGGGAACACTGAAGCTTTCTTT
TRBD2 TRBJ2-3 TRBV7-2 many CASSSDSGGVTDTQYF TGTGCCAGCAGCTCCGATAGCGGGGGGGTCACAGATACGCAGTATTTT
- TRBJ1-5 TRBV5-5 - CASSLAAVGQPQHF TGTGCCAGCAGCTTGGCGGCAGTCGGTCAGCCCCAGCATTTT
TRBD1 TRBJ2-7 TRBV3-1 - CASSHSRGHEQYF TGTGCCAGCAGCCATTCAAGGGGGCACGAGCAGTACTTC
- TRBJ1-5 TRBV7-9 - CASSLGVSQPQHF TGTGCCAGCAGCTTAGGAGTGTCTCAGCCCCAGCATTTT
TRBD1 TRBJ1-6 TRBV5-1 many CASSPGTGGNSPLHF TGCGCCAGCAGCCCAGGGACAGGGGGTAATTCACCCCTCCACTTT
TRBD1 TRBJ1-2 TRBV18 medium-sized CASSPSTGGFAYGYTF TGTGCCAGCTCACCCTCTACAGGGGGGTTCGCCTATGGCTACACCTTC
- TRBJ2-1 TRBV30 - CAWSVPGYYNEQFF TGTGCCTGGAGTGTACCCGGATACTACAATGAGCAGTTCTTC
- TRBJ2-6 TRBV29-1 many CSVLDYSGANVLTF TGCAGCGTTCTGGATTACTCTGGGGCCAACGTCCTGACTTTC
TRBD1 TRBJ1-4 TRBV12-3/TRBV12-4 few CASSKTGTGRNEKLFF TGTGCCAGCAGCAAAACTGGGACAGGGCGGAATGAAAAACTGTTTTTT
TRBD1 TRBJ1-2 TRBV12-3/TRBV12-4 many CASSSTGGSVGYTF TGTGCCAGCAGTTCGACAGGGGGCTCTGTTGGCTACACCTTC
- TRBJ2-7 TRBV20-1 many CSAPLDSTYEQYF TGCAGTGCTCCTTTGGACAGCACCTACGAGCAGTACTTC
- TRBJ1-1 TRBV2 - CASTLGQGNTEAFF TGTGCCAGCACTTTAGGTCAAGGGAACACTGAAGCTTTCTTT
TRBD2 TRBJ2-2 TRBV7-2 many CASSLSGGVTGELFF TGTGCCAGCAGCTTAAGCGGGGGGGTTACCGGGGAGCTGTTTTTT
TRBD1 TRBJ1-4 TRBV4-1 many CASREGTGSEKLFF TGCGCCAGCAGGGAGGGGACAGGGTCTGAAAAACTGTTTTTT
TRBD1 TRBJ1-2 TRBV29-1 - CSVEGQGSGYTF TGCAGCGTTGAAGGACAGGGCAGTGGCTACACCTTC
TRBD2 TRBJ2-7 TRBV27 many CASSRSGAYEQYF TGTGCCAGCAGCCGTAGCGGGGCATACGAGCAGTACTTC
- TRBJ2-3 TRBV4-2 many CASSQEGRLTDTQYF TGTGCCAGCAGCCAAGAAGGCAGACTCACAGATACGCAGTATTTT
- TRBJ2-5 TRBV6-6 - CASSYAGFQETQYF TGTGCCAGCAGTTACGCAGGGTTCCAAGAGACCCAGTACTTC
TRBD2 TRBJ2-1 TRBV7-2 many CASSSPGLAFEQFF TGTGCCAGCAGCTCGCCGGGACTAGCGTTTGAGCAGTTCTTC
TRBD2 TRBJ2-1 TRBV20-1 few CSARDLSSGGAYNEQFF TGCAGTGCTAGAGATCTCTCAAGCGGGGGGGCCTACAATGAGCAGTTCTTC
- TRBJ1-5 TRBV6-2/TRBV6-3 - CASRGSNRPQHF TGTGCCAGCAGGGGAAGCAATCGGCCCCAGCATTTT
- TRBJ1-1 TRBV5-3 few CARRQGRTEAFF TGTGCCAGAAGACAGGGTCGGACTGAAGCTTTCTTT
TRBD1 TRBJ2-2 TRBV6-1 - CASSWTGIFTGELFF TGTGCCAGCAGTTGGACAGGGATCTTCACCGGGGAGCTGTTTTTT
- TRBJ2-3 TRBV2 many CASTLEGAQYF TGTGCCAGCACCCTAGAAGGTGCGCAGTATTTT
- TRBJ2-2 TRBV6-2/TRBV6-3 few CASSYRSNTGELFF TGTGCCAGCAGTTATCGGTCGAACACCGGGGAGCTGTTTTTT
TRBD1 TRBJ1-4 TRBV28 few CASSFLDRGGEKLFF TGTGCCAGCAGTTTTTTAGACAGGGGCGGTGAAAAACTGTTTTTT
- TRBJ2-7 TRBV4-2 few CASSPARGAPYEQYF TGTGCCAGCAGCCCCGCGAGGGGGGCCCCCTACGAGCAGTACTTC
- TRBJ1-6 TRBV10-3 many CAISPGSGSTDSYNSPLHF TGTGCCATCAGCCCCGGATCGGGGTCGACTGACTCCTATAATTCACCCCTCCACTTT
TRBD1 TRBJ1-2 TRBV7-2 many CASSLAGQGGNGYTF TGTGCCAGCAGCTTAGCGGGACAGGGTGGGAATGGCTACACCTTC
- TRBJ1-6 TRBV7-3 few CASSLGDGNSPLHF TGTGCCAGCAGCTTGGGGGACGGGAATTCACCCCTCCACTTT